This TCR beta chain came from a study of T-cell memory formation after mild COVID-19. On the study more broadly: TCR clusters were mostly donor specific.

Using its own MiXCR run on the 5' RACE reads, TCRdb lists one record per CDR3 protein. This table holds 300,000 to 400,000 distinct CDR3 sequences, around a sixth found once. There are many counts of this clonotype. Antigen specificity is unknown. Per the germline V gene, CDR1 is SEHNR and CDR2 is FQNEAQ (reference sequence). The CDR3 loop spans 11 amino acids. The V end lost 5 bases, the J end lost 5 bases, and 7 bases lay between the germline ends. The study's findings and limits: Pre-infection memory showed some responding clones, and this suggested that cross-reactive memory joined.

The J gene is TRBJ2-7, the V gene TRBV7-9, with D hard to call. The sample taken for sequencing was PBMCs or a T cell subset sorted from them (not recorded which). The sequence derives from a man between 18 and 29 years old who had mild COVID-19 (a few samples of this study predate the infection). Cell type and time point are not known. The CDR3 region is CASSDGDEQYF. The CDR3 nucleotides are TGTGCCAGCAGCGATGGAGACGAGCAGTACTTC.